This is a list of T cell receptor beta chains from one sample in a study of radiation and T cells in renal cell carcinoma. Sequenced by immunoSEQ multiplex PCR; TCRdb stores in-frame clones only, minus some. The top ten hold about 11% of the sample, which has fewer than 200,000 clones, around 90% seen once. The specimen comprised blood, sampled from a patient whose treatment included radiotherapy and nephrectomy. These receptors all come from a woman in her 50s with renal cell carcinoma. Each CDR3 is given with its conserved first and last residue. D genes are given only for firm matches. Only some rows state a clone size, as once, few, many or a class for expanded clones.

V	D	J	size	DNA	CDR3
TRBV5-1	NA	TRBJ2-7	NA	TGCGCCAGCAGCTTGGCCGGATTTGGAGGCGCGCAGTACTTC	CASSLAGFGGAQYF
TRBV6-6	NA	TRBJ1-5	NA	TGTGCCAGCAGTTATAACGAGTTCAATCAGCCCCAGCATTTT	CASSYNEFNQPQHF
TRBV7-9	NA	TRBJ2-7	few	TGTGCCAGCAGGGCCGGGACTGGCGGGGACGAGCAGTACTTC	CASRAGTGGDEQYF
TRBV30	TRBD1	TRBJ1-2	NA	TGTGCCTGGACCCGACCAGGGGGCGCGATTGGCTACACCTTC	CAWTRPGGAIGYTF
TRBV7-2	NA	TRBJ2-5	NA	TGTGCCAGCAGCGTGTCGGGAGAGACCCAGTACTTC	CASSVSGETQYF
TRBV5-4	NA	TRBJ1-2	NA	TGTGCCAGCAGACTAATGGGGAACTATGGCTACACCTTC	CASRLMGNYGYTF
TRBV19	NA	TRBJ1-4	NA	TGTGCCAGTAGCTCCGGTGGAGATTCGAGAACTAATGAAAAACTGTTTTTT	CASSSGGDSRTNEKLFF
TRBV5-1	TRBD1	TRBJ2-7	NA	TGCGCCAGCAGGACCGGGACAGGGGGCGAGCAGTACTTC	CASRTGTGGEQYF
TRBV25-1	NA	TRBJ1-1	NA	TGTGCCAGCAGTGAAGCCGGTGAAGCTTTCTTT	CASSEAGEAFF
TRBV5-4	NA	TRBJ1-1	NA	TGTGCCAGCAGCTCTGGACCGGACACTGAAGCTTTCTTT	CASSSGPDTEAFF
TRBV5-4	NA	TRBJ1-5	NA	TGTGCCAGCAGCCACGCAGGGGATGAGGAGCCCCAGCATTTT	CASSHAGDEEPQHF
TRBV6-6	TRBD1	TRBJ1-1	NA	TGTGCCAGCAGTGACTCCACAGGGGTTGGCACTGAAGCTTTCTTT	CASSDSTGVGTEAFF
TRBV20-1	NA	TRBJ2-7	NA	TGCAGTGCTAGAGAGCAAAACGAGCAGTACTTC	CSAREQNEQYF
TRBV11-2	NA	TRBJ2-5	NA	TGTGCCAGCAGCTGGCGGCTAGCCGAAGAGACCCAGTACTTC	CASSWRLAEETQYF
TRBV7-2	NA	TRBJ1-2	NA	TGTGCCAGCAGCTTGACCGCAGGGACCGACTATGGCTACACCTTC	CASSLTAGTDYGYTF
TRBV15	NA	TRBJ2-7	NA	TGTGCCACCAGCAGAGATCCAGGACGGGCCTACGAGCAGTACTTC	CATSRDPGRAYEQYF
TRBV5-1	TRBD1	TRBJ2-7	NA	TGCGCCAGCAGCTTGGGGGGACAGGGACCCTACGAGCAGTACTTC	CASSLGGQGPYEQYF
TRBV29-1	NA	TRBJ1-1	NA	TGCAGCGTTGAAGTTTCGGGGTTTGAAGCTTTCTTT	CSVEVSGFEAFF
TRBV7-2	TRBD1	TRBJ1-1	few	TGTGCCAGCAGCCCCAGACAGGGGAACACTGAAGCTTTCTTT	CASSPRQGNTEAFF
TRBV11-3	NA	TRBJ2-2	NA	TGTGCCAGCAGCCTAAGCTACGGACGGGACACCACCGGGGAGCTGTTTTTT	CASSLSYGRDTTGELFF
TRBV6-5	NA	TRBJ2-4	NA	TGTGCCAGCAGTTCCAGTGGGACCAAAAACATTCAGTACTTC	CASSSSGTKNIQYF
TRBV6-4	NA	TRBJ1-2	NA	TGTGCCAGCAGTGACGCCTGGGGCTACACCTTC	CASSDAWGYTF
TRBV9	NA	TRBJ1-4	NA	TGTGCCAGCAGCGTAGGCTCGGTACCCAATGAAAAACTGTTTTTT	CASSVGSVPNEKLFF
TRBV10-3	NA	TRBJ2-7	NA	TGTGCCATCAGTGAAGGTTCAAGAATAGAGCAGTACTTC	CAISEGSRIEQYF
TRBV5-5	TRBD1	TRBJ1-1	NA	TGTGCCAGCAGCTTTCGACAGGGGGAGACTGAAGCTTTCTTT	CASSFRQGETEAFF
TRBV9	TRBD1	TRBJ2-5	NA	TGTGCCAGCAGCCCACGACAGGGCCAGAATCTAGAGACCCAGTACTTC	CASSPRQGQNLETQYF
TRBV10-3	TRBD2	TRBJ2-7	NA	TGTGCCATCAGTGAGTCGAGATTCGAGCGGGGGCCATCCTACGAGCAGTACTTC	CAISESRFERGPSYEQYF
TRBV10-3	TRBD2	TRBJ2-7	NA	TGTGCCATCGGGATACTAGCGGGGGGAGGCGAGCAGTACTTC	CAIGILAGGGEQYF
TRBV18	NA	TRBJ1-2	NA	TGTGCCAGCTCACCAGAACGGTACTCTTTCTATGGCTACACCTTC	CASSPERYSFYGYTF
TRBV30	NA	TRBJ1-4	NA	TGTGCCTGGAGCCCCGGGGGGCGTCGGGAAAAACTGTTTTTT	CAWSPGGRREKLFF
TRBV7-9	NA	TRBJ2-2	few	TGTGCCAGCAGCCTTCGGGGCATCGCCGGGGAGCTGTTTTTT	CASSLRGIAGELFF
TRBV19	TRBD2	TRBJ2-3	NA	TGTGCCAGTAGTCGAGGGGGAGCGGGGGGCCGGGCAGATACGCAGTATTTT	CASSRGGAGGRADTQYF
TRBV6-5	NA	TRBJ1-5	few	TGTGCCAGCAGTTACCGTCGTGGTGAAGCCCAGCATTTT	CASSYRRGEAQHF
TRBV27	NA	TRBJ2-3	NA	TGTGCCAGCAGTGCAGGGTTTCACCGTGCCACAGATACGCAGTATTTT	CASSAGFHRATDTQYF
TRBV19	NA	TRBJ1-1	NA	TGTGCCAGTAGTGCCACGGTGAACACTGAAGCTTTCTTT	CASSATVNTEAFF
TRBV5-6	TRBD1	TRBJ1-6	NA	TGTGCCAGCAGCCTACGACAGGGGGAGCGGAATTCACCCCTCCACTTT	CASSLRQGERNSPLHF
TRBV5-4	NA	TRBJ2-1	NA	TGTGCCAGCAGCTTTGTGGGGAGCTCCTACAATGAGCAGTTCTTC	CASSFVGSSYNEQFF
TRBV18	TRBD2	TRBJ2-5	NA	TGTGCCAGCTCACCAGGGACTAGCGGCCCCGGGGAGACCCAGTACTTC	CASSPGTSGPGETQYF
TRBV4-3	NA	TRBJ1-2	NA	TGCGCCAGCAGCCAAGTCGTGGGTTATGGCTACACCTTC	CASSQVVGYGYTF
TRBV6-5	TRBD1	TRBJ1-1	NA	TGTGCCAGCAGTTCATACGGGACAGGGGATACTGAAGCTTTCTTT	CASSSYGTGDTEAFF
TRBV10-3	TRBD1	TRBJ2-1	NA	TGTGCCATCAGTGTGGACAGGGCTGCTGAGCAGTTCTTC	CAISVDRAAEQFF
TRBV6-5	TRBD1	TRBJ2-1	NA	TGTGCCAGCAGTAACTGGGACAGTCCTACAAATGAGCAGTTCTTC	CASSNWDSPTNEQFF
TRBV18	NA	TRBJ1-5	NA	TGTGCCAGCTCACCTCCCGGAGGAGGGGTCCAGCCCCAGCATTTT	CASSPPGGGVQPQHF
TRBV5-6	NA	TRBJ1-4	NA	TGTGCCAGCAGCCAAAGCGGGGTTAGAGAAAAACTGTTTTTT	CASSQSGVREKLFF
TRBV6-1	TRBD1	TRBJ1-3	once	TGTGCCAGCAGTGAATCCGTGCAGGGGGTTGGAAACACCATATATTTT	CASSESVQGVGNTIYF
TRBV30	NA	TRBJ1-4	NA	TGTGCCTGGAGGGACAGATCCGTTGCAACTAATGAAAAACTGTTTTTT	CAWRDRSVATNEKLFF
TRBV10-3	NA	TRBJ2-2	NA	TGTGCCATCAGTGAGTTGGGGAACACCGGGGAGCTGTTTTTT	CAISELGNTGELFF
TRBV29-1	NA	TRBJ1-1	NA	TGCAGCGTTGCAACGGCCTTGAACACTGAAGCTTTCTTT	CSVATALNTEAFF
TRBV13	NA	TRBJ2-5	NA	TGTGCCAGCAGCTTAGTGGGGAACCTCCAAGAGACCCAGTACTTC	CASSLVGNLQETQYF
TRBV7-9	NA	TRBJ1-6	NA	TGTGCCAGCAGCTTAGCTGGGTCGGGGCTAAGCTATAATTCACCCCTCCACTTT	CASSLAGSGLSYNSPLHF
TRBV5-8	TRBD1	TRBJ2-1	NA	TGTGCCAGCAGCTTGGACGGGACAGGGTATACTGAGCAGTTCTTC	CASSLDGTGYTEQFF
TRBV19	NA	TRBJ2-1	NA	TGTGCCAGTATAGAGGGGAATACCTACAATGAGCAGTTCTTC	CASIEGNTYNEQFF
TRBV4-3	NA	TRBJ1-4	NA	TGCGCCAGCAGCCCCGGGTTGGGGGGCCTTAATGAAAAACTGTTTTTT	CASSPGLGGLNEKLFF